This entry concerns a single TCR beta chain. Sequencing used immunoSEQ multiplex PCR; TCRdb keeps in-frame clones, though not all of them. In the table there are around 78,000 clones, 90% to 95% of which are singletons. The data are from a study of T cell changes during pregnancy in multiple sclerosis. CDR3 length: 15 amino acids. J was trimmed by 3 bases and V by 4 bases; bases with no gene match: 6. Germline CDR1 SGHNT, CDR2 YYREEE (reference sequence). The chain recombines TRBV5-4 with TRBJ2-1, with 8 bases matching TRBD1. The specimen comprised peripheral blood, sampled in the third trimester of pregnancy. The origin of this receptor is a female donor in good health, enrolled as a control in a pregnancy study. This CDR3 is CASSLGQEHYNEQFF. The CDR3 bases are TGTGCCAGCAGCCTGGGACAGGAACACTACAATGAGCAGTTCTTC.